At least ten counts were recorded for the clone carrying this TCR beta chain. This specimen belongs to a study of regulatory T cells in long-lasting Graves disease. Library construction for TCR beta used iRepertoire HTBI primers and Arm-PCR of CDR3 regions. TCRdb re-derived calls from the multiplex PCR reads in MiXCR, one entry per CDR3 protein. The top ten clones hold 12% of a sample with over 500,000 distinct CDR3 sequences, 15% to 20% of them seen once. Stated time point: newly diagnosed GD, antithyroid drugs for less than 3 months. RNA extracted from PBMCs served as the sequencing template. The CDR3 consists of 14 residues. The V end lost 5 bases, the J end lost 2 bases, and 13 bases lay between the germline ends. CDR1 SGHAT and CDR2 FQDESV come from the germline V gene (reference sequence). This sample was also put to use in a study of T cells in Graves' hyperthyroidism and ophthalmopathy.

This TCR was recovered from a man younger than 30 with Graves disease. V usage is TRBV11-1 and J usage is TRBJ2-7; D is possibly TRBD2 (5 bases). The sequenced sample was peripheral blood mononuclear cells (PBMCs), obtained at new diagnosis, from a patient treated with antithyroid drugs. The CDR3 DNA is TGTGCCAGCAGCGCCTCCGGGGTCCCCTACGAGCAGTACTTC. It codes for CASSASGVPYEQYF. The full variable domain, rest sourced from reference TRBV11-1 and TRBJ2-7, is EAEVAQSPRYKITEKSQAVAFWCDPISGHATLYWYRQILGQGPELLVQFQDESVVDDSQLPKDRFSAERLKGVDSTLKIQPAELGDSAMYLCASSASGVPYEQYFGPGTRLTVT.